Following are 4 T cell receptor beta chains from one sample sequenced in a study of blood T cell repertoires in COVID-19. Profiled with immunoSEQ multiplex PCR; TCRdb holds only in-frame clones, not every one. Of 40,000 to 60,000 clones listed, less than 80% are singletons. Sequences were obtained from peripheral blood. These receptor sequences come from a man aged 70 or older with acute or convalescent COVID-19.

The chain couples TRBV6-2 or TRBV6-3 to TRBJ2-7; perhaps TRBD2 as D (5 bases). From germline, CDR1 is MNHEY and CDR2 SVGEGT. The CDR3 is 14 amino acids. Trimming pared 4 bases from V and 3 bases from J, leaving 13 bases between. In nucleotides, the CDR3 is TGTGCCAGCAGTTTACGCGTGGGGAGCTACGAGCAGTACTTC. Translated, it gives CASSLRVGSYEQYF.

The chain combines TRBV7-8 with TRBJ1-5, with TRBD1 identical over 7 bases. CDR3 size: 15 residues. With V trimmed by 1 base and J by 3 bases, 3 bases remained unmatched. Germline V gives CDR1 SGHVS, CDR2 FQNEAQ. CDR3: CASSLGDSLNQPQHF. Written as DNA, the CDR3 is TGTGCCAGCAGCTTAGGGGACAGCCTCAATCAGCCCCAGCATTTT.

V and J are TRBV3-1 (or the pseudogene TRBV3-2) and TRBJ2-7; 12 positions agree with TRBD2. V dropped 3 bases and J dropped 4; count of bases not matched to a gene: 7. The CDR3 has 16 amino acids. Germline V gene sequence: CDR1 LGHDT, CDR2 YNNKEL (reference sequence). The CDR3 sequence is CASSQPRTSGNYEQYF. In DNA, the CDR3 is TGTGCCAGCAGCCAGCCCCGGACTAGCGGGAATTACGAGCAGTACTTC.

The V and J genes are TRBV11-3 and TRBJ1-1; weak D call: TRBD1 (6 bases). CDR3 length equals 12 residues. Trimming removed 5 bases from V and 5 bases from J, with 9 bases in between. Germline CDR1 is SGHNT and CDR2 is YENEEA. DNA of the CDR3: TGTGCCAGCAGCCAAGGGGGAACTGAAGCTTTCTTT. It encodes CASSQGGTEAFF.